This TCR beta chain was identified in a study of blood T cell repertoires in COVID-19. Germline V gives CDR1 KGHDR, CDR2 SFDVKD. Trimming stripped 6 bases from V and 2 bases from J, with 13 bases between. The CDR3 extends over 15 amino acids. Original handling: Cell counts per sample came from amplifying reference gene primers. Clones were sequenced by immunoSEQ multiplex PCR, and TCRdb holds only the in-frame ones, with some missing. V and J calls and clone size are given by that table; D and trimming were obtained from the DNA. The sample includes 140,000 to 150,000 clones, 70% to 90% of them seen just once.

The source of this sequence is a man aged 60 to 69 with active or convalescent COVID-19. The sample consisted of peripheral blood. The chain couples TRBV24-1 to TRBJ1-5, with TRBD1 as a possible D gene (6 bases). CDR3 region: CATSPGRGGNQPQHF. CDR3 DNA: TGTGCCACCAGTCCCGGCAGGGGAGGCAATCAGCCCCAGCATTTT.